This TCR beta chain was observed in a study of early T cells in non-severe SARS-CoV-2 infection. The sample holds many counts of this clonotype. Individual cDNA molecules carried attached unique molecular identifiers. Via MiXCR, TCRdb re-called the 5' RACE reads, giving one row per CDR3 protein. The table lists tens of thousands of distinct CDR3 sequences, about 6.7% of them singletons. The CDR3 length is 14 residues. V was shortened by 1 base and J by 4 bases, with 11 bases between the two germline ends. Germline V gene sequence: CDR1 SGHRS, CDR2 YFSETQ. The material sequenced was whole blood. This sequence was found in an adult who was a healthcare worker with PCR-confirmed SARS-CoV-2 infection or an uninfected control (not recorded which). V is TRBV5-1 and J is TRBJ1-1; D is unclear. The CDR3 DNA reads as TGCGCCAGCAGCTTGATACAGTATGGCACTGAAGCTTTCTTT. Translating it yields CASSLIQYGTEAFF. The full variable domain, rest sourced from reference TRBV5-1 and TRBJ1-1, is KAGVTQTPRYLIKTRGQQVTLSCSPISGHRSVSWYQQTPGQGLQFLFEYFSETQRNKGNFPGRFSGRQFSNSRSEMNVSTLELGDSALYLCASSLIQYGTEAFFGQGTRLTVV.